The subject of this entry is one T cell receptor (beta chain). Its antigen is still unknown. The V gene lost 0 bases and the J gene lost 3 bases, with 12 bases spanning the gap. CDR1 is MGHRA and CDR2 is YSYEKL in the germline V gene. This CDR3 region has 16 residues. The data are from a study of shared clonotypes between healthy human individuals. As for the study in general: Each donor's CD8 memory used one plate, CD8 naive two, each CD4 subset three.

Study-level results: Naive CD4 clonotypes overlapped across a handful of donors at roughly 5.1%. Generation probabilities were higher for clonotypes shared across all four sorted-subset donors than for unshared ones.

Naive CD8 cells lacked CD45RO, underwent positive selection for CCR7 and left out terminally differentiated effector memory CD45RA+ cells. Assay: immunoSEQ multiplex PCR; the TCRdb copy retains only in-frame clones and omits some. The repertoire includes approximately 840,000 clones, 90% to 97% of them detected once, and 0.2% to 0.25% sits in the top ten. Sequencing was carried out using naive CD8+ T cells sorted from blood. The source of this sequence is a man aged 25 to 40 in good health. J is TRBJ1-5 and V is TRBV4-1, with D unclear. As DNA, the CDR3 is TGCGCCAGCAGCCAAGATGGGTTTGGGTCCAATCAGCCCCAGCATTTT. Translated, it gives CASSQDGFGSNQPQHF.